This T cell receptor beta chain was captured in a study of molecular identifiers for immune sequencing clone quantification. The sample holds one count of this clonotype. Germline V CDR1 and CDR2: MGHRA, YSYEKL. The J segment lost 0 bases and the V segment lost 3 bases, leaving 6 bases of the junction unmatched. The CDR3 contains 16 residues. TCRdb re-called the PCR reads through MiXCR, storing one row per CDR3 protein. The table lists roughly 90,000 distinct CDR3 sequences, nearly 25% of them singletons. This chain links TRBV4-1 with TRBJ2-7, with 9 nucleotides matching TRBD1. Sequencing was carried out using naive CD8+ T cells from blood, with Jurkat cell RNA spiked in. The subset here: FACS-sorted CD8+CD4-CCR7+CD45RA+ naive T cells. The TCR comes from a human donor in good health. Some libraries in this study had Jurkat cell RNA spiked in. DNA for the CDR3: TGCGCCAGCAGCCAGGCTTGGACAGGGGCCTCCTACGAGCAGTACTTC. This codes for CASSQAWTGASYEQYF.